These 27 T cell receptor beta chains were sequenced from one sample in a study of naive CD8 T cells in extremely preterm neonates. Only in-frame clones appear in the TCRdb table, and some are missing; sequencing was by immunoSEQ multiplex PCR. The data hold a few thousand clones, with around 97% observed a single time. Sequenced sample: naive CD8+ T cells from blood. The origin of the receptors is a human donor in good health.

V and J are TRBV9 and TRBJ2-1; 11 bases map to TRBD2. J lost 9 bases, V lost 2 bases, and 7 bases had no gene match. CDR1 SGDLS and CDR2 YYNGEE come from the germline V gene. This CDR3 region has 15 residues. CDR3 in amino acids: CASSVSGGASVEQFF. CDR3 bases: TGTGCCAGCAGCGTTAGCGGGGGGGCGTCAGTTGAGCAGTTCTTC.

The chain joins TRBV4-3 to TRBJ1-3; D not resolved. Germline values: CDR1 LGHNA, CDR2 YSLEER. The CDR3 runs to 19 residues. The ends were cut back, 0 bases at V and 0 bases at J, with 18 bases in the middle. DNA of the CDR3: TGCGCCAGCAGCCAAGATCGCCGGGAGGGCTTGAGCTCTGGAAACACCATATATTTT. As protein: CASSQDRREGLSSGNTIYF.

The CDR3 here is CASSPRSDTQYF. The CDR3 bases are TGTGCCAGCAGCCCCAGGTCAGATACGCAGTATTTT. This rearrangement joins TRBV5-6 to TRBJ2-3; D not resolved. The ends were cut back, 4 bases at V and 4 bases at J, with 7 bases in the middle. The CDR3 runs to 12 residues. CDR1 SGHDT and CDR2 YYEEEE come from the germline V gene. The whole variable domain, filled in from reference TRBV5-6 and TRBJ2-3, reads DAGVTQSPTHLIKTRGQQVTLRCSPKSGHDTVSWYQQALGQGPQFIFQYYEEEERQRGNFPDRFSGHQFPNYSSELNVNALLLGDSALYLCASSPRSDTQYFGPGTRLTVL.

The CDR3 coding sequence is TGTGCCAGCAGCTTAGGCAGTGGGGGGGTGGGGAGCACTGAAGCTTTCTTT. Translating it yields CASSLGSGGVGSTEAFF. V and J are TRBV7-9 and TRBJ1-1; tentatively, D is TRBD1 (5 bases). V was pared by 1 base and J by 4 bases, with 19 bases between. Germline-derived CDR1 and CDR2 are SEHNR and FQNEAQ (reference sequence). There are 17 residues in the CDR3.

The V gene is TRBV27, the J gene TRBJ1-5; unclear D gene. Germline lookup yields CDR1 MNHEY and CDR2 SMNVEV (reference sequence). The CDR3 runs 13 residues. The V end lost 4 bases, the J end lost 3 bases, and 7 bases lay between the germline ends. CDR3 DNA: TGTGCCAGCAGTTCGACACTCAATCAGCCCCAGCATTTT. Translating it yields CASSSTLNQPQHF.

V usage is TRBV27 and J usage is TRBJ1-5; weak D call: TRBD1 (5 bases). CDR3 length: 13 residues. The germline gives CDR1 MNHEY, CDR2 SMNVEV (reference sequence). Trimming stripped 3 bases from V and 4 bases from J, with 7 bases between. CDR3 in amino acids: CASSFGGNQPQHF. In DNA, the CDR3 is TGTGCCAGCAGTTTCGGGGGGAATCAGCCCCAGCATTTT.

This rearrangement joins TRBV4-1 to TRBJ2-2, with D maybe TRBD2 (5 bases). The length of the CDR3 is 15 residues. V gave up 1 base and J gave up 0 bases, with 6 bases separating them. The germline gives CDR1 MGHRA, CDR2 YSYEKL. The CDR3 region is CASSQGGANTGELFF. The CDR3 DNA follows: TGCGCCAGCAGCCAAGGGGGAGCGAACACCGGGGAGCTGTTTTTT.

The chain recombines TRBV5-4 with TRBJ2-1; no clear D gene. V lost 1 base and J 0 bases, leaving 5 bases between the germline ends. CDR1 and CDR2 from the germline V gene are SGHNT and YYREEE (reference sequence). The CDR3 sequence is 14 residues long. CDR3 amino acids: CASSLFSSYNEQFF. The CDR3 DNA reads as TGTGCCAGCAGCTTGTTTAGCTCCTACAATGAGCAGTTCTTC.

The chain is built from TRBV6-7 and TRBJ1-2; D is unclear. TRBV6-7 is assigned to the ORF class and has an uncertain function. V lost 0 bases and J 8 bases, leaving 22 bases between the germline ends. The CDR3 extends over 17 amino acids. CDR3 sequence reads: CASSYSSEGMKYFGYTF. Written as DNA, the CDR3 is TGTGCCAGCAGTTACTCGTCAGAGGGTATGAAGTATTTCGGCTACACCTTC.

The rearrangement uses TRBV28 and TRBJ1-5; D gene uncertain. The ends were cut back, 8 bases at V and 0 bases at J, with 11 bases in the middle. CDR1 is MDHEN, CDR2 SYDVKM, per germline. This CDR3 has 14 residues. Here the CDR3 DNA reads TGTGCCAGCCAACAGCTATATAGCAATCAGCCCCAGCATTTT. It translates to CASQQLYSNQPQHF.

This rearrangement joins TRBV5-1 to TRBJ1-4; D is unresolved. The CDR3 contains 13 residues. Germline lookup yields CDR1 SGHRS and CDR2 YFSETQ. The V end lost 7 bases, the J end lost 6 bases, and 13 bases lay between the germline ends. The CDR3 nucleotides read TGCGCCAGCGGTCCCGATTCGGATGAAAAACTGTTTTTT. Translating it yields CASGPDSDEKLFF. Complete variable domain (other parts from reference TRBV5-1 and TRBJ1-4): KAGVTQTPRYLIKTRGQQVTLSCSPISGHRSVSWYQQTPGQGLQFLFEYFSETQRNKGNFPGRFSGRQFSNSRSEMNVSTLELGDSALYLCASGPDSDEKLFFGSGTQLSVL.

The V and J genes are TRBV5-1 and TRBJ1-1, with 7 bases matching TRBD1. Germline-derived CDR1 and CDR2 are SGHRS and YFSETQ. The CDR3 contains 16 residues. Trimming removed 4 bases from V and 4 bases from J; junction bases left unmatched: 13. The CDR3 DNA sequence: TGCGCCAGCAGCCCTGACCCTAGACAGGGCCCCACTGAAGCTTTCTTT. Its translation is CASSPDPRQGPTEAFF.

The gene calls are TRBV2 and TRBJ1-2; TRBD1 matches 7 bases. Trimming removed 2 bases from V and 4 bases from J; junction bases left unmatched: 4. The CDR3 spans 14 residues. From germline, CDR1 is SNHLY and CDR2 FYNNEI. CDR3 residues: CASSEQGVSYGYTF. In DNA form, the CDR3 reads TGTGCCAGCAGTGAACAGGGGGTGAGCTATGGCTACACCTTC.

The V and J genes are TRBV5-6 and TRBJ1-6, with 10 positions matching TRBD1. V dropped 3 bases and J dropped 3; count of bases not matched to a gene: 6. The CDR3 runs to 17 residues. In germline, CDR1 is SGHDT, CDR2 YYEEEE. CDR3 loop: CASSSGTGEVYNSPLHF. The CDR3 nucleotides are TGTGCCAGCAGCTCAGGGACAGGGGAGGTCTATAATTCACCCCTCCACTTT.

The chain recombines TRBV14 with TRBJ1-5; D gene unclear. The CDR3 runs 16 residues. Germline V gene data show CDR1 as SGHDN and CDR2 as FVKESK. V gave up 2 bases and J gave up 0 bases, with 11 bases separating them. The CDR3 protein is CASSQKFSVSNQPQHF. The CDR3 nucleotides are TGTGCCAGCAGCCAAAAATTTTCGGTTAGCAATCAGCCCCAGCATTTT.

J is TRBJ2-7 and V is TRBV10-1; tentatively, D is TRBD1 (7 bases). Looked up from germline, CDR1 is WNHNN and CDR2 is SYGVQD (reference sequence). Between the trimmed V and J ends, which lost 0 bases and 0 bases, there was a span of 15 bases. The CDR3 is 17 amino acids. In nucleotides, the CDR3 is TGCGCCAGCAGTGAGTCGTATGGGCAGGGGGGCTCCTACGAGCAGTACTTC. The encoded protein is CASSESYGQGGSYEQYF.

The CDR3 DNA follows: TGTGCCAGCAGCGCGAGTAATGAAAAACTGTTTTTT. It translates to CASSASNEKLFF. This sequence joins TRBV9 and TRBJ1-4, with no clear D. Germline values: CDR1 SGDLS, CDR2 YYNGEE. The CDR3 loop spans 12 amino acids. V lost 3 bases to trimming and J lost 4 bases, with 4 bases between them.

The J gene is TRBJ2-1, the V gene TRBV9; 7 bases map to TRBD2. The CDR3 contains 15 residues. CDR1 is SGDLS and CDR2 is YYNGEE in the germline V gene. The trim removed 3 bases at V and 2 bases at J, leaving 5 bases unmatched. The CDR3 loop is CASSDLGGAYNEQFF. Here the CDR3 DNA reads TGTGCCAGCAGCGATCTTGGGGGGGCCTACAATGAGCAGTTCTTC.

V and J are TRBV7-9 and TRBJ2-1; D is uncertain. Germline assignment: CDR1 SEHNR and CDR2 FQNEAQ (reference sequence). V dropped 4 bases and J dropped 5 bases, with 3 bases sitting between them. This CDR3 is 11 amino acids long. The CDR3 coding sequence is TGTGCCAGCAGCTATAACAATGAGCAGTTCTTC. Translating gives CASSYNNEQFF. Full variable domain (remainder filled in from reference TRBV7-9 and TRBJ2-1): DTGVSQNPRHKITKRGQNVTFRCDPISEHNRLYWYRQTLGQGPEFLTYFQNEAQLEKSRLLSDRFSAERPKGSFSTLEIQRTEQGDSAMYLCASSYNNEQFFGPGTRLTVL.

The chain employs TRBV11-2 and TRBJ2-5; no clear D. The DNA end is a closer match to TRBJ2-7, so the J assignment may be wrong. Germline V gene lookup returns CDR1 SGHAT and CDR2 FQNNGV. This CDR3 comprises 13 residues. CDR3 protein: CASSLFRYYEQYF. The CDR3 DNA follows: TGTGCCAGCAGCTTATTCCGGTATTACGAGCAGTACTTC.

The chain couples TRBV19 to TRBJ1-5; D is unresolved. This CDR3 spans 14 amino acids. V lost 8 bases, J lost 3 bases, and 14 bases lay in between. CDR1 and CDR2 (germline): LNHDA, SQIVND (reference sequence). Here the CDR3 reads CASSWRLPNQPQHF. The CDR3 DNA reads as TGTGCCAGTTCTTGGCGGCTCCCCAATCAGCCCCAGCATTTT.

This rearrangement joins TRBV11-2 to TRBJ1-4, with D uncertain. Germline loops: CDR1 SGHAT, CDR2 FQNNGV. This CDR3 spans 15 amino acids. V shed 5 bases and J shed 6 bases, with 16 bases lying between them. As DNA, the CDR3 is TGTGCCAGCAGCCCGGGCCGGAGGGTTGATGAAAAACTGTTTTTT. As protein: CASSPGRRVDEKLFF.

This rearrangement joins TRBV11-2 to TRBJ2-7, with TRBD1 matching over 7 bases. This CDR3 is 15 amino acids long. CDR1 SGHAT and CDR2 FQNNGV come from the germline V gene. The ends lost 0 bases at V and 4 bases at J; junction bases unmatched: 6. The CDR3 is CASSLDPGQLYEQYF. CDR3 DNA: TGTGCCAGCAGCTTAGATCCGGGACAGTTATACGAGCAGTACTTC.

This rearrangement joins TRBV6-5 to TRBJ1-1; a possible D gene is TRBD1 (5 bases). V was clipped by 0 bases and J by 1 base, with 12 bases between them. The germline gives CDR1 MNHEY, CDR2 SVGAGI. This CDR3 is built from 16 residues. CDR3 region: CASSYSMGEGNTEAFF. The CDR3 DNA reads as TGTGCCAGCAGTTACTCGATGGGGGAGGGGAACACTGAAGCTTTCTTT.

This rearrangement joins TRBV19 to TRBJ1-2, with D possibly TRBD1 on 6 matching bases. Trimming shortened V by 7 bases and J by 2 bases, and 20 bases separated the two germline ends. CDR3 length: 16 amino acids. Germline V CDR1 and CDR2: LNHDA, SQIVND (reference sequence). CDR3 protein: CASIRAGDDPNYGYTF. The CDR3 DNA is TGTGCCAGTATTAGGGCAGGGGATGATCCGAACTATGGCTACACCTTC.

The rearrangement joins TRBV7-9 to TRBJ1-2; D remains unclear. This CDR3 contains 14 residues. The V gene's germline CDR1 is SEHNR and CDR2 FQNEAQ (reference sequence). V was pared by 4 bases and J by 1 base, with 10 bases between. The chain's CDR3 is CASSYGRGNYGYTF. CDR3 nucleotides: TGTGCCAGCAGCTACGGTCGGGGTAACTATGGCTACACCTTC.

The rearrangement links TRBV5-6 to TRBJ2-7; 10 bases are a match to TRBD1. Germline CDR1 reads SGHDT; CDR2 reads YYEEEE. The CDR3 has 12 amino acids. The CDR3, as DNA: TGTGTCAGCAGCTGGGACAGGGGTGAGCAGTACGTC. This codes for CVSSWDRGEQYV.